This entry is about one T cell receptor beta chain. This clone was detected a few times. Its specific antigen is unknown. No base quality values were provided; no much bigger clone lies one nucleotide off. This sample was taken from a study of beta chain features in type 1 diabetes (dated by TCRdb to about 2018). Study-wide context: Mean age, gender distribution, total cell number and subset yield did not differ between patients and healthy donors. A total of just under 110,000,000 sorted cells were examined across all samples, and RNA yield correlated strongly with the number of cells per subset. In the study, recently diagnosed type 1 diabetes patients and matched healthy donors were compared on the TCRB repertoires of their sorted circulating CD4+ T cell subsets. Regulatory and stem cell-like memory subsets were obtained from only 8 patients and roughly eight healthy donors, while naive and central memory subsets were obtained from all 30 or so donors.

The entire amount of isolated RNA was reverse transcribed using the High Capacity cDNA Reverse Transcription Kit, so the sequenced TCRB transcripts were expressed ones. Naive, central memory and regulatory T cell samples underwent deep immunoSEQ sequencing, averaging about 3.57 million total reads per sample. Sorted cells were lysed in RLT buffer and RNA was extracted with DNase-treated RNeasy Micro or Mini kits, depending on cell number. To prevent cross-contamination, each cell subset was processed individually, whereas patient and healthy donor samples were processed jointly. TCRB sequences were amplified from cDNA with the immunoSEQ multiplex PCR, producing 87-bp fragments spanning the CDR3 region. Sequencing of the amplicons was done on the Illumina HiSeq platform. Regarding the original processing steps: Synthetic template baselines were used to correct PCR bias computationally, reads within Hamming distance 2 were collapsed, and singletons that could not be merged were discarded. Reads were aligned against IMGT to assign V, D and J genes, CDR3 length and insertions or deletions at six rearrangement sites. Within each subset, clonotype counts were normalized to sorted cell number, and only after that were true diversity and Gini coefficients computed with the tcR R package. Repertoire sharing was quantified using the overlap coefficient calculated on TCRB nucleotide sequences. TCRdb carries this immuneACCESS record with in-frame sequences only. Its versions omit some clonotypes, under half of them owing to an unresolved V gene in the studies checked, with the rest unexplained. That table is the source of V, J and clone size, and D and trimming were worked out from the DNA. The sample includes about 120,000 clones, with approximately 16% observed a single time. 2% to 2.5% of the sample is taken by the ten largest.

The CDR3 runs 13 amino acids, cysteine and phenylalanine included. The sequence is cut down to CDR3 DNA, 39 bases in frame from base 1. CDR1 MNHNY and CDR2 SVGAGI are derived from the germline V gene (reference sequence). Trimming leaves V shorter by 6 bases and J shorter by 8 bases, with the junction holding 4 bases beyond the gene matches. A single peripheral blood draw of around 120 mL on average was collected from each donor into heparinised tubes. A BD FACSAria II and a panel including CD45RO, CCR7, CD25, CD127, CD95 and CD27 were used to sort naive, central memory, regulatory and stem cell-like memory CD4+ T cells. A purity above 95% was achieved for all sorted populations. PBMCs were isolated immediately by Lymphoprep density gradient centrifugation and stained directly without culture. Samples were stained and sorted in pairs, with one healthy donor and one patient per experiment, so that batch effects were minimized.

Summary of the overall study and its limitations: Type 1 diabetes patients showed a moderate but significant shortening of TCRB CDR3 length in all four CD4+ subsets. Naive, central memory and regulatory TCRB repertoires appeared to be more similar among patients than among healthy donors. Because small numbers of individuals were included in the HLA sub-analyses, any influence of HLA type on TCRB rearrangement was left unresolved. PCR might favor shorter templates, but patient and control samples were amplified and corrected together, so any skew would affect both groups equally. Patients with type 1 diabetes made fewer insertions and deleted more nucleotides at VDJ recombination sites, implying thymic rearrangement abnormalities. Sequencing cDNA rather than genomic DNA could over-represent highly expressing activated cells, although activation and CD3 levels did not differ between groups.

Sequencing was done on a sample of central memory CD4+ T cells from blood. In this chain, TRBV6-6 is recombined with TRBJ1-6, with 7 bases in between that match TRBD1. The origin of this receptor is a man aged 30 to 39 with type 1 diabetes. The bases read TGTGCCAGCAGCCCGACAGGGTATTCACCCCTCCACTTT. This translates into CASSPTGYSPLHF.